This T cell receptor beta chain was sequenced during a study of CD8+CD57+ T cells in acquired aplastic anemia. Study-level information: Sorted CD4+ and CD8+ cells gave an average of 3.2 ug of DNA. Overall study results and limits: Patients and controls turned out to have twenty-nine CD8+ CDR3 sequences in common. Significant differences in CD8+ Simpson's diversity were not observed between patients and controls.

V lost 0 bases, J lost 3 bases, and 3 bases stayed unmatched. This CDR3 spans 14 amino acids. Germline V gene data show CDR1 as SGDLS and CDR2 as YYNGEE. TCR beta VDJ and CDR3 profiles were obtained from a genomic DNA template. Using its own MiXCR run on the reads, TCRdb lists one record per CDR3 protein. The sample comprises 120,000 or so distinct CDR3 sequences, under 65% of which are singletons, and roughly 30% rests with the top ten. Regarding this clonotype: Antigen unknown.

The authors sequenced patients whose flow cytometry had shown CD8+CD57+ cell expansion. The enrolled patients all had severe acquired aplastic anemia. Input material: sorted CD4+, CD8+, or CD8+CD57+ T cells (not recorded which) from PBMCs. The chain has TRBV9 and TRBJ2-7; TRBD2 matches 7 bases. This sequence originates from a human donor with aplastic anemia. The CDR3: CASSVAAGDYEQYF. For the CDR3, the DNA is TGTGCCAGCAGCGTAGCTGCGGGGGACTACGAGCAGTACTTC.